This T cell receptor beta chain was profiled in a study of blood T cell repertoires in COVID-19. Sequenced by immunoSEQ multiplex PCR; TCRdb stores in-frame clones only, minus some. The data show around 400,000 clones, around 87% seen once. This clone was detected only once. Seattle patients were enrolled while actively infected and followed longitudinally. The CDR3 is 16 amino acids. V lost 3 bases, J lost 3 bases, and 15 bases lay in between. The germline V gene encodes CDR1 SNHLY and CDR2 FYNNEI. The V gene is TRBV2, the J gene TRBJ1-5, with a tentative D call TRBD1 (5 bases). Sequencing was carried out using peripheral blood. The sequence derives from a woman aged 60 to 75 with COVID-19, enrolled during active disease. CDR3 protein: CASSDPPTQVNQPQHF. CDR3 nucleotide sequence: TGTGCCAGCAGTGACCCCCCGACACAGGTCAATCAGCCCCAGCATTTT.